This TCR beta chain was documented in a study of OX40 agonist ivuxolimab in advanced cancers. Looked up from germline, CDR1 is MDHEN and CDR2 is SYDVKM. V gave up 1 base and J gave up 4 bases, with 10 bases separating them. The CDR3 has 14 amino acids. Produced via immunoSEQ multiplex PCR; TCRdb's table is partial and in-frame only. The table records 70,000 to 85,000 clones, 94% of them present only once. The chain couples TRBV28 to TRBJ1-2, with D possibly being TRBD1 (6 bases). The clonotype originates from an adult with an advanced solid tumor such as melanoma, head and neck, liver or kidney cancer. Specimen: CD4+ or CD8+ T cells sorted from blood, collected in a trial of the OX40 agonist ivuxolimab. The chain's CDR3 is CASSLLDRTYGYTF. The CDR3 coding sequence is TGTGCCAGCAGTTTATTGGACAGAACCTATGGCTACACCTTC.